This T cell receptor beta chain came from a study of OX40 agonist ivuxolimab in advanced cancers. The length of the CDR3 is 14 residues. V dropped 4 bases and J dropped 11 bases, with 20 bases sitting between them. CDR1 and CDR2 from the germline V gene are SGHTA and FQGNSA. Produced via immunoSEQ multiplex PCR; TCRdb's table is partial and in-frame only. The sample has fewer than 120,000 clones, approximately 90% seen once. The clonotype comes from an adult with an advanced solid tumor such as melanoma, head and neck, liver or kidney cancer. The starting material was CD4+ or CD8+ T cells sorted from blood, obtained in a trial of the OX40 agonist ivuxolimab. The V gene is TRBV7-2, the J gene TRBJ1-1; D is unclear. CDR3 nucleotides: TGTGCCAGCAGCTCTCAGACGGACGAGCCGGAGGCTTTCTTT. Protein product: CASSSQTDEPEAFF.